These 3 T cell receptor beta chains came from one sample sequenced in a study of blood T cell repertoires in COVID-19. Profiling relied on immunoSEQ multiplex PCR, and the TCRdb table lists in-frame clones only, not all of them. Of hundreds of thousands of clones in the sample, around 88% were seen once. The sample consisted of peripheral blood. Receptors were obtained from a woman between 50 and 59 years old with COVID-19, enrolled during active disease.

The chain employs TRBV12-5 and TRBJ1-4, with a weak D call TRBD1 (5 bases). The germline V gene has CDR1 LGHNT and CDR2 FRNRAP. V was pared by 2 bases and J by 7 bases, with 11 bases between. The CDR3 contains 14 residues. The CDR3 region has the DNA TGTGCTAGTGGTTTGCAAGGGGCGTTTGAAAAACTGTTTTTT. Protein product: CASGLQGAFEKLFF. Together with reference TRBV12-5 and TRBJ1-4, the CDR3 gives the full variable domain: DARVTQTPRHKVTEMGQEVTMRCQPILGHNTVFWYRQTMMQGLELLAYFRNRAPLDDSGMPKDRFSAEMPDATLATLKIQPSEPRDSAVYFCASGLQGAFEKLFFGSGTQLSVL.

The chain joins TRBV9 to TRBJ2-5; possibly TRBD2 for D (5 bases). This CDR3 has 20 residues. Germline CDR1 and CDR2: SGDLS and YYNGEE. V was trimmed by 0 bases and J by 1 base, leaving 25 bases between them. The CDR3 sequence: CASSVGASWSGMRGQETQYF. The DNA for the CDR3 is TGTGCCAGCAGCGTAGGGGCTAGCTGGTCGGGAATGCGAGGCCAAGAGACCCAGTACTTC. Full variable domain (outside the CDR3, taken from reference TRBV9 and TRBJ2-5): DSGVTQTPKHLITATGQRVTLRCSPRSGDLSVYWYQQSLDQGLQFLIQYYNGEERAKGNILERFSAQQFPDLHSELNLSSLELGDSALYFCASSVGASWSGMRGQETQYFGPGTRLLVL.

The CDR3 reads CASSQVQGAKNIQYF. The CDR3 nucleotides are TGTGCCAGCAGTCAAGTCCAGGGGGCCAAAAACATTCAGTACTTC. V is TRBV2 and J is TRBJ2-4, with D possibly being TRBD1 (6 bases). Germline V gene sequence: CDR1 SNHLY, CDR2 FYNNEI. The V and J ends lost 5 bases and 1 base respectively, with 12 bases between them. The CDR3 contains 15 residues. Full variable domain (missing parts from reference TRBV2 and TRBJ2-4): EPEVTQTPSHQVTQMGQEVILRCVPISNHLYFYWYRQILGQKVEFLVSFYNNEISEKSEIFDDQFSVERPDGSNFTLKIRSTKLEDSAMYFCASSQVQGAKNIQYFGAGTRLSVL.